This T cell receptor (beta chain) stems from a study of T cells after somatic rescue of genetic block. The germline V gene encodes CDR1 KGHSH and CDR2 LQKENI. This CDR3 is 16 amino acids long. With 3 bases clipped from V and 4 bases from J, the junction kept 9 bases outside the gene matches. Sequencing used immunoSEQ multiplex PCR; TCRdb keeps in-frame clones, though not all of them. There are 110,000 or so clones in the sample; about 89% occur only once, and less than 1.5% lies in the top ten. What was sequenced was peripheral blood mononuclear cells (PBMCs). The sequence was collected from a woman younger than 30. The rearrangement links TRBV18 to TRBJ2-1, with TRBD1 matching over 7 bases. The CDR3 reads CASSPRDSPSYNEQFF. The CDR3 nucleotides are TGTGCCAGCTCACCCCGGGACAGCCCTTCTTACAATGAGCAGTTCTTC. Together with reference TRBV18 and TRBJ2-1, the CDR3 gives the full variable domain: NAGVMQNPRHLVRRRGQEARLRCSPMKGHSHVYWYRQLPEEGLKFMVYLQKENIIDESGMPKERFSAEFPKEGPSILRIQQVVRGDSAAYFCASSPRDSPSYNEQFFGPGTRLTVL.